This entry features one TCR beta chain sequence. Its antigen is still unknown. In the naive CD8 group, cells lacked CD45RO and were positively selected for CCR7, so terminally differentiated effector memory CD45RA+ cells were left out. The data belong to a study of shared clonotypes between healthy human individuals. Study results and limitations: The donor pool, a small one, limited the genetic and exposure-history diversity represented.

The method was immunoSEQ multiplex PCR; TCRdb's version includes in-frame clones alone and lacks a portion of them. The repertoire holds under 2,000,000 clones, with approximately 94% as singletons. Germline V gene sequence: CDR1 SGHRS, CDR2 YFSETQ. V was pared by 0 bases and J by 3 bases, with 19 bases between. This CDR3 is 17 amino acids long. The clonotype comes from a man between 18 and 35 years old in good health. The sequenced material came from naive CD8+ T cells sorted from blood. J is TRBJ2-7 and V is TRBV5-1; D is uncertain. CDR3 DNA: TGCGCCAGCAGCTTGGCTGACCCAGGAATGGGCCTCTACGAGCAGTACTTC. Translating it yields CASSLADPGMGLYEQYF.